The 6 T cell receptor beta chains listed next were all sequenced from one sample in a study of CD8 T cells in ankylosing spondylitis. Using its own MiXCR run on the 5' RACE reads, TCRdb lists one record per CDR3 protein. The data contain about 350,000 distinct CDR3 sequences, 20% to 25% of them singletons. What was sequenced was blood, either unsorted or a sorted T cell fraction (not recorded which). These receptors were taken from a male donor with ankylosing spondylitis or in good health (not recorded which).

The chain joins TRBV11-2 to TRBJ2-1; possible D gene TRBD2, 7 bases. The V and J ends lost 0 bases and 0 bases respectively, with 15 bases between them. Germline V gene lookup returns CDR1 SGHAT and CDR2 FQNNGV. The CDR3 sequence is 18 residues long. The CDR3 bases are TGTGCCAGCAGCTTAGAGTTGGGGGGGGGCCTCTCCTACAATGAGCAGTTCTTC. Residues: CASSLELGGGLSYNEQFF. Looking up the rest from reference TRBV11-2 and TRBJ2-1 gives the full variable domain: EAGVAQSPRYKIIEKRQSVAFWCNPISGHATLYWYQQILGQGPKLLIQFQNNGVVDDSQLPKDRFSAERLKGVDSTLKIQPAKLEDSAVYLCASSLELGGGLSYNEQFFGPGTRLTVL.

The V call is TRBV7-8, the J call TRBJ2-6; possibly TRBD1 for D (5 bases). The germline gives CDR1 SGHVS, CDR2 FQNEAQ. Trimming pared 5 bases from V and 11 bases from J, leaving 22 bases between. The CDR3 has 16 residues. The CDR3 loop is CASSPPKRQGLYVLTF. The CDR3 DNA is TGTGCCAGCAGCCCCCCCAAGAGGCAGGGCCTCTACGTCCTGACTTTC.

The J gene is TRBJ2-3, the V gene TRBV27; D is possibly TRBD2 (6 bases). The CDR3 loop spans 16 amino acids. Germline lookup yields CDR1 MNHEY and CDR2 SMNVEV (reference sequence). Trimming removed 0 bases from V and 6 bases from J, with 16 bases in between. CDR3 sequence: CASSLSGHWEEDTQYF. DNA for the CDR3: TGTGCCAGCAGTTTATCGGGCCATTGGGAGGAGGATACGCAGTATTTT.

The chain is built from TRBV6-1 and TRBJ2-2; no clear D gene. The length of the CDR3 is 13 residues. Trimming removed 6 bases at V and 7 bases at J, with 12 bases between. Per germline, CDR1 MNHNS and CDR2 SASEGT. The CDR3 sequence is CASSQPLVGELFF. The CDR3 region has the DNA TGTGCCAGCAGCCAACCGCTGGTCGGGGAGCTGTTTTTT.

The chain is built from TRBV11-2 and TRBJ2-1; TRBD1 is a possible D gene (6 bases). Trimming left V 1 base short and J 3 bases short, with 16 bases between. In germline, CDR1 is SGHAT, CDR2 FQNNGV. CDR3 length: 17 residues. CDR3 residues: CASSLGGVRGFYNEQFF. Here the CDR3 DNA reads TGTGCCAGCAGCTTAGGTGGGGTCAGGGGTTTCTACAATGAGCAGTTCTTC.

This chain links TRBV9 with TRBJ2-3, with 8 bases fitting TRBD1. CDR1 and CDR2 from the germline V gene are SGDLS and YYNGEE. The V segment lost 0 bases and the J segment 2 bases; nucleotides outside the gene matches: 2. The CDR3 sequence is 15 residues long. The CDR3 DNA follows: TGTGCCAGCAGCGTAGCGGACAGGGACACAGATACGCAGTATTTT. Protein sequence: CASSVADRDTDTQYF. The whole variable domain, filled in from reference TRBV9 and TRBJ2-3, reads DSGVTQTPKHLITATGQRVTLRCSPRSGDLSVYWYQQSLDQGLQFLIQYYNGEERAKGNILERFSAQQFPDLHSELNLSSLELGDSALYFCASSVADRDTDTQYFGPGTRLTVL.